A selection of T cell receptor beta chains follows, all from one sample in a study of blood T cell repertoires in COVID-19. Libraries were prepared by immunoSEQ multiplex PCR; TCRdb keeps only in-frame clonotypes and omits some of them. The sample comprises a few hundred thousand clones, about 85% of which are singletons, and approximately 12% rests with the top ten. Sequencing used peripheral blood. The source of these receptors is a woman between 18 and 29 years old who had recovered from COVID-19. CDR3s include the opening cysteine and the closing phenylalanine or tryptophan. The D gene is left open where the match is weak. Size values are once, few and many counts, or a class for expanded clones, and some rows have none.

D gene | J gene | V gene | clone size | CDR3 DNA | CDR3 protein
TRBD2 | TRBJ2-5 | TRBV11-2 | - | TGTGCCAGCAGCTTAACTAGCGGGAGAGCTTGGGAGACCCAGTACTTC | CASSLTSGRAWETQYF
TRBD1 | TRBJ1-5 | TRBV30 | few | TGTGCCTGGAGTTATCGGACAGGGGGCAATCAGCCCCAGCATTTT | CAWSYRTGGNQPQHF
- | TRBJ1-4 | TRBV15 | - | TGTGCCACCAGCAGCCGTAGAAATGAAAAACTGTTTTTT | CATSSRRNEKLFF
- | TRBJ1-1 | TRBV3-1/TRBV3-2 | few | TGTGCCAGCAGCCAGACAGCACCGAACACTGAAGCTTTCTTT | CASSQTAPNTEAFF
TRBD1 | TRBJ2-5 | TRBV18 | once | TGTGCCAGCTCACCATTCAGGGGACAGCAAGAGACCCAGTACTTC | CASSPFRGQQETQYF
- | TRBJ1-1 | TRBV9 | few | TGTGCCAGCACCGCTCGGGGGGGGCTGGTCACTGAAGCTTTCTTT | CASTARGGLVTEAFF
TRBD2 | TRBJ2-1 | TRBV3-1/TRBV3-2 | - | TGTGCCAGCAGCCAAGCCGGGAGGGCTAGGTTCTTC | CASSQAGRARFF
- | TRBJ2-7 | TRBV21-1 | - | TGTGCCAGCCATGGGACAGCTATCCTCTACGAGCAGTACTTC | CASHGTAILYEQYF
- | TRBJ1-4 | TRBV9 | - | TGTGCCAGCAGCCCGAGGACCGGGACAACTAATGAAAAACTGTTTTTT | CASSPRTGTTNEKLFF
- | TRBJ1-5 | TRBV6-2/TRBV6-3 | - | TGTGCCAGCAGTATGGGGGCATCACGGGAGCCCCAGCATTTT | CASSMGASREPQHF
TRBD1 | TRBJ1-6 | TRBV7-2 | - | TGTGCCAGCAGCCTCGGACAGGGTCATAATTCACCCCTCCACTTT | CASSLGQGHNSPLHF
- | TRBJ2-1 | TRBV19 | - | TGTGCCAGTAGTAATTGGCCTGATGAGCAGTTCTTC | CASSNWPDEQFF
- | TRBJ1-2 | TRBV7-8 | - | TGTGCCAGCAGCGAGCGGATGGACCTTCGCTACACCTTC | CASSERMDLRYTF
- | TRBJ1-1 | TRBV13 | - | TGTGCCAGCAACGAGATCAGGGGCACTGAAGCTTTCTTT | CASNEIRGTEAFF
TRBD1 | TRBJ2-1 | TRBV7-3 | - | TGTGCCAGCAGCAGGACAGGGGTCAATGAGCAGTTCTTC | CASSRTGVNEQFF
TRBD2 | TRBJ2-5 | TRBV20-1 | - | TGCAGTGCTAGTGCAGGCGGGGGCCAAGAGACCCAGTACTTC | CSASAGGGQETQYF
TRBD1 | TRBJ1-2 | TRBV3-1/TRBV3-2 | - | TGTGCCAGCAGCCAACGAACAGGGGAGGATGGCTACACCTTC | CASSQRTGEDGYTF
- | TRBJ1-1 | TRBV6-5 | - | TGTGCCAGCTCATACCGGGGGAACACTGAAGCTTTCTTT | CASSYRGNTEAFF
- | TRBJ2-5 | TRBV25-1 | once | TGTGCCAGCACTGAGAAGGGGGCGGGAAAGACCCAGTACTTC | CASTEKGAGKTQYF
- | TRBJ1-2 | TRBV28 | - | TGTGCCAGCAGTTTAAAATCTCCTGGCTACACCTTC | CASSLKSPGYTF
- | TRBJ2-1 | TRBV7-3 | - | TGTGCCAGCAGCGACACGAATGAGCAGTTCTTC | CASSDTNEQFF
TRBD1 | TRBJ2-7 | TRBV3-1/TRBV3-2 | - | TGTGCCAGCAGCCCCCTGGCCCTATCGGACAGGGGTTCCTACGAGCAGTACTTC | CASSPLALSDRGSYEQYF
TRBD1 | TRBJ2-5 | TRBV2 | - | TGTGCCAGCAGAGAAACCTACAGGGGGGAGACCCAGTACTTC | CASRETYRGETQYF
TRBD1 | TRBJ1-5 | TRBV19 | - | TGTGCCAGTAGTATAGGTGGACAGGGACAGCCCCAGCATTTT | CASSIGGQGQPQHF
- | TRBJ2-7 | TRBV11-2 | - | TGTGCCAGCAGCTTAGACCCCGCGCCCTACGAGCAGTACTTC | CASSLDPAPYEQYF
TRBD2 | TRBJ2-7 | TRBV7-9 | - | TGTGCCAGCAGCTTCGAGGCAGGGAGGGGCGAGCAGTACTTC | CASSFEAGRGEQYF